This TCR beta chain was recovered during a study of T cells in localized non-small cell lung cancer. General study points: For the top 100 tumor clones, a median approximately 61 also appeared in adjacent lung. Sequencing was restricted to one tumor region; therefore, heterogeneity remains possible. Highest T cell clonality was seen in uninvolved adjacent lung, surpassing that measured in tumor. There was an association of higher blood T cell density with longer overall survival.

About this clone: Its antigen is currently unknown.

Profiling relied on immunoSEQ multiplex PCR, and the TCRdb table lists in-frame clones only, not all of them. Among fewer than 13,000 clones listed, roughly half were seen once. Germline values: CDR1 SGHRS, CDR2 YFSETQ. This CDR3 has 15 amino acids. Trimming cost V 0 bases and J 1 base, with 11 bases left between them. This receptor was taken from a woman aged 40-69 years with stage II squamous cell lung carcinoma. V is TRBV5-1 and J is TRBJ2-7; possibly TRBD1 for D (6 bases). This material consisted of lymph node tissue, taken before any cancer treatment. CDR3 amino acids: CASSLDPDRSYEQYF. CDR3 nucleotide sequence: TGCGCCAGCAGCTTGGATCCCGACAGGTCCTACGAGCAGTACTTC.